These T cell receptor beta chains were read from a single sample in a study of blood T cells in healthy people across ages. TCRdb ran MiXCR on the 5' RACE reads and lists one entry per CDR3 protein. This table holds about a million distinct CDR3 sequences, roughly 50% found once. Input material: blood. Receptors originate from a woman aged 55-75 years in good health. Each CDR3 is given with its conserved first and last residue. D genes are given only for firm matches. A clone size is listed for some rows: how often the clone was seen (once, few, many), or a class if it is expanded.

J: TRBJ2-1
V: TRBV18
size: -
D: -
CDR3: CASSPRGTPNEQFF
DNA: TGTGCCAGCTCACCAAGGGGTACTCCAAATGAGCAGTTCTTC

J: TRBJ2-7
V: TRBV7-9
size: -
D: TRBD1
CDR3: CASSTDRGPTLLSTYEQYF
DNA: TGTGCCAGCAGCACCGACAGGGGACCGACCCTCTTGAGTACCTACGAGCAGTACTTC

J: TRBJ2-7
V: TRBV5-1
size: few
D: TRBD1
CDR3: CASSSPRGQGNVEQYF
DNA: TGCGCCAGCAGCTCCCCTAGGGGGCAAGGCAATGTGGAGCAGTACTTC

J: TRBJ2-3
V: TRBV29-1
size: -
D: TRBD2
CDR3: CSVRSGSWDTQYF
DNA: TGCAGCGTTAGAAGCGGGAGTTGGGATACGCAGTATTTT

J: TRBJ2-3
V: TRBV7-2
size: -
D: -
CDR3: CASSTRRRQATDTQYF
DNA: TGTGCCAGCAGCACACGCAGGAGACAAGCCACAGATACGCAGTATTTT

J: TRBJ1-5
V: TRBV6-1
size: -
D: -
CDR3: CASMVTANQPQHF
DNA: TGTGCCAGCATGGTTACAGCTAATCAGCCCCAGCATTTT

J: TRBJ1-2
V: TRBV15
size: -
D: -
CDR3: CATSRAGIPWGAPYGYTF
DNA: TGTGCCACCAGCAGAGCGGGGATCCCATGGGGCGCGCCCTATGGCTACACCTTC

J: TRBJ2-3
V: TRBV29-1
size: few
D: TRBD2
CDR3: CSPRRVSGSGGTQYF
DNA: TGCAGCCCTAGGAGGGTTAGCGGGAGTGGGGGTACGCAGTATTTT

J: TRBJ1-6
V: TRBV20-1
size: few
D: -
CDR3: CSARGDTDNSPLHF
DNA: TGCAGTGCTAGAGGGGACACCGATAATTCACCCCTCCACTTT

J: TRBJ1-5
V: TRBV4-1
size: few
D: -
CDR3: CASSQALFGNQPQHF
DNA: TGCGCCAGCAGCCAAGCTCTATTCGGAAATCAGCCCCAGCATTTT

J: TRBJ2-1
V: TRBV29-1
size: -
D: -
CDR3: CSVAGGGSGSYNEQFF
DNA: TGCAGCGTTGCTGGTGGGGGGTCGGGCTCCTACAATGAGCAGTTCTTC

J: TRBJ2-7
V: TRBV4-3
size: -
D: TRBD2
CDR3: CASSQGTSGRAGYEQYF
DNA: TGCGCCAGCAGCCAAGGGACTAGCGGGAGGGCCGGCTACGAGCAGTACTTC

J: TRBJ1-1
V: TRBV3-1
size: -
D: -
CDR3: CASSQVGQMNTEAFF
DNA: TGTGCCAGCAGCCAGGTCGGACAGATGAACACTGAAGCTTTCTTT

J: TRBJ2-7
V: TRBV18
size: -
D: -
CDR3: CASSPRSLDIGSEQYF
DNA: TGTGCCAGCTCACCCCGTTCTTTGGACATCGGTAGCGAGCAGTACTTC

J: TRBJ1-4
V: TRBV9
size: few
D: -
CDR3: CASSVEVTGKLFF
DNA: TGTGCCAGCAGCGTAGAAGTCACCGGAAAACTGTTTTTT

J: TRBJ1-1
V: TRBV9
size: few
D: TRBD1
CDR3: CASSVGQLNTEAFF
DNA: TGTGCCAGCAGCGTGGGACAGTTGAACACTGAAGCTTTCTTT

J: TRBJ2-7
V: TRBV30
size: -
D: -
CDR3: CAWGQSYEQYF
DNA: TGTGCCTGGGGACAGAGCTACGAGCAGTACTTC

J: TRBJ2-3
V: TRBV11-3
size: -
D: -
CDR3: CASSSRMTDTDTQYF
DNA: TGTGCCAGCAGCTCGCGGATGACAGATACAGATACGCAGTATTTT

J: TRBJ2-5
V: TRBV4-3
size: -
D: -
CDR3: CASSQDARETQYF
DNA: TGCGCCAGCAGCCAAGACGCTCGGGAGACCCAGTACTTC

J: TRBJ2-1
V: TRBV11-2
size: -
D: -
CDR3: CASSPFTNNEQFF
DNA: TGTGCCAGCAGCCCCTTTACGAACAATGAGCAGTTCTTC

J: TRBJ2-5
V: TRBV6-2/TRBV6-3
size: -
D: -
CDR3: CASSYSTREKETQYF
DNA: TGTGCCAGCAGTTACTCGACCCGGGAAAAAGAGACCCAGTACTTC

J: TRBJ2-7
V: TRBV7-2
size: -
D: -
CDR3: CASRQPGRATYEQYF
DNA: TGTGCCAGCAGACAACCGGGACGAGCCACCTACGAGCAGTACTTC

J: TRBJ2-7
V: TRBV6-2/TRBV6-3
size: few
D: TRBD2
CDR3: CASSSRLAKILHYEQYF
DNA: TGTGCCAGCAGTTCGCGACTAGCCAAGATTCTCCATTACGAGCAGTACTTC

J: TRBJ2-3
V: TRBV20-1
size: few
D: -
CDR3: CSPRDAGTDTQYF
DNA: TGCAGTCCCCGGGATGCGGGCACAGATACGCAGTATTTT

J: TRBJ2-1
V: TRBV4-3
size: -
D: -
CDR3: CASSQYDRNDNEQFF
DNA: TGCGCCAGCAGCCAGTACGACAGGAATGACAATGAGCAGTTCTTC

J: TRBJ2-6
V: TRBV18
size: -
D: -
CDR3: CASSRGGPPGANVLTF
DNA: TGTGCCAGCTCACGGGGCGGACCCCCTGGGGCCAACGTCCTGACTTTC

J: TRBJ2-3
V: TRBV27
size: -
D: -
CDR3: CASSSLKTGTRTDTQYF
DNA: TGTGCCAGCAGTTCCCTTAAGACAGGGACTAGAACAGATACGCAGTATTTT

J: TRBJ2-3
V: TRBV5-1
size: -
D: TRBD2
CDR3: CASSIAGTSGGNTQYF
DNA: TGCGCCAGCAGCATAGCCGGGACTAGCGGGGGCAATACGCAGTATTTT

J: TRBJ2-1
V: TRBV30
size: -
D: -
CDR3: CAWSGVQQFF
DNA: TGTGCCTGGAGTGGGGTTCAGCAGTTCTTC

J: TRBJ2-5
V: TRBV7-9
size: -
D: -
CDR3: CASSLSLPSDETQYF
DNA: TGTGCCAGCAGCTTATCTCTGCCCTCCGACGAGACCCAGTACTTC

J: TRBJ1-2
V: TRBV29-1
size: -
D: -
CDR3: CSVEDHGHTF
DNA: TGCAGCGTTGAAGATCATGGCCACACCTTC

J: TRBJ2-5
V: TRBV6-2/TRBV6-3
size: -
D: -
CDR3: CASSHPTERRETQYF
DNA: TGTGCCAGCAGTCACCCGACAGAGCGAAGAGAGACCCAGTACTTC

J: TRBJ2-7
V: TRBV7-2
size: -
D: -
CDR3: CASGDRYEQYF
DNA: TGTGCCAGCGGCGATCGGTACGAGCAGTACTTC

J: TRBJ2-6
V: TRBV27
size: few
D: -
CDR3: CASIPKWLSGANVLTF
DNA: TGTGCCAGCATCCCAAAGTGGTTGTCTGGGGCCAACGTCCTGACTTTC

J: TRBJ2-1
V: TRBV6-2/TRBV6-3
size: -
D: TRBD2
CDR3: CASSYSLTSGNPWNEQFF
DNA: TGTGCCAGCAGTTACTCGTTAACTAGCGGAAACCCATGGAATGAGCAGTTCTTC

J: TRBJ2-7
V: TRBV20-1
size: -
D: TRBD1
CDR3: CSAGTGMGTQYF
DNA: TGCAGTGCCGGGACAGGGATGGGCACTCAGTACTTC

J: TRBJ2-7
V: TRBV2
size: -
D: TRBD2
CDR3: CASSETSGRPFDNEQYF
DNA: TGTGCCAGCAGTGAAACTAGCGGGAGGCCTTTCGACAATGAGCAGTACTTC

J: TRBJ1-2
V: TRBV30
size: -
D: TRBD1
CDR3: CAWEGQGYGYTF
DNA: TGTGCCTGGGAAGGACAGGGCTATGGCTACACCTTC

J: TRBJ2-7
V: TRBV28
size: -
D: TRBD1
CDR3: CASSSYRGEEDPYEQYF
DNA: TGTGCCAGCAGCAGTTACAGGGGGGAGGAAGATCCCTATGAGCAGTACTTC

J: TRBJ2-7
V: TRBV2
size: -
D: TRBD1
CDR3: CASRGRTGGYEQYF
DNA: TGTGCCAGCAGGGGAAGGACAGGGGGCTACGAGCAGTACTTC

J: TRBJ1-2
V: TRBV6-1
size: -
D: -
CDR3: CASSEGDVGYGYTF
DNA: TGTGCCAGCAGCGAGGGGGATGTTGGCTATGGCTACACCTTC

J: TRBJ1-6
V: TRBV20-1
size: few
D: TRBD1
CDR3: CSAALAGRGQGIFDSPLHF
DNA: TGCAGTGCCGCGCTCGCAGGAAGAGGACAGGGGATATTTGATTCACCCCTCCACTTT

J: TRBJ2-7
V: TRBV6-5
size: -
D: -
CDR3: CASSYSAGDPYEQYF
DNA: TGTGCCAGCAGTTACAGCGCAGGGGATCCCTACGAGCAGTACTTC